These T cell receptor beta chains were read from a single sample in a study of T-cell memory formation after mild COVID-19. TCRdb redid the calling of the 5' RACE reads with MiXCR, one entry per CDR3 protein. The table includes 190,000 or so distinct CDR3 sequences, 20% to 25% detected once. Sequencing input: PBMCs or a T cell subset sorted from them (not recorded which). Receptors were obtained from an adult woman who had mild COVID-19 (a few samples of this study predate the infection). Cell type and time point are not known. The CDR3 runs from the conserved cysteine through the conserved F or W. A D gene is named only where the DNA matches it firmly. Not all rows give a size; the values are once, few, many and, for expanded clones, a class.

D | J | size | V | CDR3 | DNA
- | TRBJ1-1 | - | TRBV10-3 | CAISESGGEIEAFF | TGTGCCATCAGTGAGTCGGGCGGAGAGATTGAAGCTTTCTTT
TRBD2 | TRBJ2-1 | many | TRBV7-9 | CASSPGTSDYNEQFF | TGTGCCAGCAGCCCCGGGACTAGCGATTACAATGAGCAGTTCTTC
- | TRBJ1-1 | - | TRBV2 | CATVDLLNTEAFF | TGTGCCACCGTGGACCTCCTGAACACTGAAGCTTTCTTT
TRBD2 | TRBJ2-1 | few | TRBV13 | CASSLGLLAGDDEQFF | TGTGCCAGCAGCTTAGGCCTCCTAGCGGGGGACGATGAGCAGTTCTTC
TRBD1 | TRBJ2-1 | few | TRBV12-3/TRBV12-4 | CASSFLPTGSGEQFF | TGTGCCAGCAGTTTCCTCCCGACAGGGTCAGGGGAGCAGTTCTTC
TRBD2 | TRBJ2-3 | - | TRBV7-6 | CASSDSGGTDTQYF | TGTGCCAGCAGCGATAGCGGGGGCACAGATACGCAGTATTTT
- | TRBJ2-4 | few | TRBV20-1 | CSARRGAEQYF | TGCAGTGCTAGGAGGGGGGCGGAACAGTACTTC
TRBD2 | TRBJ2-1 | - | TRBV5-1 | CASSWTSSYNEQFF | TGCGCCAGCAGCTGGACTAGCTCCTACAATGAGCAGTTCTTC
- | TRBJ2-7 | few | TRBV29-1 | CSVVLRGSYEQYF | TGCAGCGTTGTCCTCCGGGGGTCCTACGAGCAGTACTTC
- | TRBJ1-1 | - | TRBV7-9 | CASSFSGVMNTEAFF | TGTGCCAGCAGCTTTTCAGGGGTCATGAACACTGAAGCTTTCTTT